The clone carrying this TCR beta chain was recorded at least ten times. The target antigen is unknown. The data originate from a study of regulatory T cells in long-lasting Graves disease. General observations from the study: Clonotypes that were public and shared totalled fewer than 3,500 in persistent patients versus approximately 970 in new patients.

The sample's time point: persistent/refractory GD, antithyroid drugs over 5 years with positive TRAb. The TCR library was prepared using RNA isolated from PBMCs. Patients met American Thyroid Association criteria for Graves' disease. Researchers made TCR beta libraries by using iRepertoire HTBI primers and running Arm-PCR on CDR3 regions. One entry per CDR3 protein, called by TCRdb with MiXCR from the multiplex PCR reads. The sample carries 700,000 or so distinct CDR3 sequences, around 30% recorded once. V dropped 7 bases and J dropped 2 bases, with 17 bases sitting between them. The V gene's germline CDR1 is SNHLY and CDR2 FYNNEI. The CDR3 contains 15 residues.

This material consisted of peripheral blood mononuclear cells (PBMCs), taken when the disease was refractory, from a patient treated with antithyroid drugs. The clonotype originates from a female donor with Graves disease. The chain uses TRBV2 and TRBJ1-1; D is perhaps TRBD1 (6 bases). CDR3 protein: CASILGTGTNTEAFF. CDR3 sequence (DNA): TGTGCCAGCATCCTGGGCACAGGGACAAACACTGAAGCTTTCTTT. Variable domain in full (rest from reference TRBV2 and TRBJ1-1): EPEVTQTPSHQVTQMGQEVILRCVPISNHLYFYWYRQILGQKVEFLVSFYNNEISEKSEIFDDQFSVERPDGSNFTLKIRSTKLEDSAMYFCASILGTGTNTEAFFGQGTRLTVV.